This T cell receptor beta chain originates from a study of response to subunit inactivated influenza vaccine (dated by TCRdb to 2016 to 2019). With regard to the full study: To follow how T cells responded to a trivalent subunit inactivated influenza vaccine, the researchers relied on deep quantitative profiling of the T cell receptor repertoire. The full study reports these points: It was suggested by the authors that each seasonal influenza vaccination may recruit only a limited number of new T cells.

Regarding this clonotype: Which antigen it targets is not known. Base qualities are not at hand, and no much larger clone is one base apart.

The library came from RT-PCR. This sample was sequenced with an Illumina HiSeq 2500. TCRdb redid the processing of the public reads, applying fastp at Q25 and MiXCR, and retained in-frame beta chains. Each record represents a unique CDR3 protein, reported with the most common genes and DNA among its rows. Present in this sample are just under 550,000 distinct CDR3 sequences, roughly 25% of which were seen just once. The ten largest clonotypes hold 2.5% to 3% of the sample. Sequences LGHNA (CDR1) and YNFKEQ (CDR2) are obtained from the germline V gene. The cysteine opens and the phenylalanine closes a CDR3 of 13 amino acids. Of the read, only the CDR3 DNA is kept; its 39 bases are in frame from base 1. A distance of 12 bases separates the germline ends of V and J, which lose 0 bases and 9 bases respectively. This sample also belongs to another study, concerning T cells expressing NK-cell markers. The second study, in turn, reports: 5'RACE template switching, by which a universal primer site and unique molecular identifiers were added, was used to make TCR beta cDNA libraries. Three sorted T-cell subsets (CD3+CD56+NKG2C+, CD3+CD56+NKG2C- and CD3+CD56-NKG2C+) from fewer than 10 donors had their TCR beta-chain repertoires profiled. Seven of the eight sequenced donors were HCMV-seropositive and one was HCMV-seronegative. In several experiments an anti-gammadeltaTCR antibody was added to restrict sorting to alphabetaTCR-expressing T cells. In several donors, the dominant CD3+CD56+NKG2C+ clonotypes were among the top 10 CD8+ clonotypes and accounted for roughly 1.0-8% of CD8+ T cells. Those dominant clonotypes were again the most abundant among CD3+CD56-NKG2C+ cells in a handful of donors, at about 25-60.1%. Whether the expanded NKG2C-expressing T cell clones were specific for HCMV antigens remained unclear. The study sequenced eight donors, all healthy volunteers chosen at random: three men and five women. HCMV serostatus was determined by detecting HCMV-specific IgG in serum with a commercial ELISA kit. Peripheral blood mononuclear cells were isolated from blood by Ficoll density gradient centrifugation. Using Miltenyi isolation kits, CD4+ and CD8+ T cells were isolated from PBMC through magnetic immunoseparation. Synthesis of cDNA was primed from the TCR beta constant segment and was followed by two consecutive PCR amplification steps. Sequencing of the libraries produced 2 x 150 bp reads on Illumina HiSeq 2000/2500, MiSeq or NextSeq. MIGEC was used to demultiplex reads and group reads by UMI, and MiTCR was used to assemble and quantify clonotypes. To exclude erroneous sequences, only TCR cDNA sequences supported by at least two reads were retained. The tcR package was used for downstream repertoire analysis, with clonotypes matched between fractions based on CDR3 nucleotide sequence plus V segment. VDJmatch was used to annotate antigen specificity against VDJdb, with one amino acid substitution in CDR3 allowed.

The chain was built from TRBV4-2 and TRBJ2-7; TRBD2 is a possible D gene, resting on 5 matching bases. Sequencing was performed on CD4+ T cells sorted from PBMCs, taken 12 days after vaccination. This receptor was identified in a man aged 50 or older who received an inactivated influenza vaccine. Donor details come from another sample of the same person, matched by shared clones. CDR3 protein: CASSQDRGAGQYF. The DNA reads as follows: TGTGCCAGCAGCCAAGATCGGGGTGCGGGGCAGTACTTC.